The 4 T cell receptor beta chains in this list originate from one sample, sequenced in a study of blood T cells in healthy people across ages. A second PCR, run for about 7 to 11 cycles, used a sample-barcoded 5' primer plus a J-beta primer mix. TCRdb re-derived calls from the 5' RACE reads in MiXCR, one entry per CDR3 protein. The repertoire holds hundreds of thousands of distinct CDR3 sequences, with approximately 31% as singletons. The sample comprised blood. The receptors shown here come from a woman aged 80 or older in good health.

The sample holds many counts of this clonotype. The J gene is TRBJ1-2, the V gene TRBV6-6; D remains unclear. V was trimmed by 2 bases and J by 4 bases, leaving 11 bases between them. Per the germline V gene, CDR1 is MNHNY and CDR2 is SVGAGI (reference sequence). This CDR3 region has 14 residues. CDR3 residues: CASSYHERSYGYTF. DNA of the CDR3: TGTGCCAGCAGTTACCACGAACGGTCCTATGGCTACACCTTC.

This clonotype has just a few counts. Possible read error: a much larger clone is one base away. V gene TRBV20-1 combines with J gene TRBJ2-5; 10 bases map to TRBD2. V was pared by 5 bases and J by 5 bases, with 8 bases of the junction left unmatched. CDR3 length equals 14 residues. Germline CDR1 DFQATT, CDR2 SNEGSKA (reference sequence). The CDR3 reads CSAHGAGGRETQYF. The CDR3 DNA reads as TGCAGTGCTCATGGAGCGGGGGGGCGGGAGACCCAGTACTTC.

This clonotype was counted between two and nine times. This clone may be a read error of a much larger clone one base away. V and J are TRBV28 and TRBJ1-2; unclear D gene. This CDR3 has 12 residues. V lost 3 bases and J 4 bases, leaving 6 bases between the germline ends. Germline V gene data show CDR1 as MDHEN and CDR2 as SYDVKM. This chain's CDR3 is CASSFYSYGYTF. The CDR3 nucleotides read TGTGCCAGCAGTTTTTATAGCTATGGCTACACCTTC.

This chain connects TRBV5-5 to TRBJ1-5; a weak D match, TRBD1 (6 bases). Per the germline V gene, CDR1 is SGHKS and CDR2 is YYEKEE (reference sequence). The V gene lost 7 bases and the J gene lost 0 bases, with 14 bases spanning the gap. The CDR3 is 15 amino acids. CDR3 residues: CASGAQGNSNQPQHF. The CDR3 nucleotides are TGTGCCAGCGGCGCTCAGGGGAATAGCAATCAGCCCCAGCATTTT.